This T cell receptor beta chain was sequenced in a study of shared clonotypes between healthy human individuals. The data were produced by immunoSEQ multiplex PCR, yet TCRdb's version contains in-frame clones alone and is incomplete. This table has millions of clones, about 95% appearing once. J was trimmed by 1 base and V by 7 bases; bases with no gene match: 7. CDR3 length equals 15 residues. Germline CDR1 SEHNR, CDR2 FQNEAQ (reference sequence). Terminally differentiated effector memory CD45RA+ cells were left out of the naive CD8 fraction, which was CD45RO-negative and positively selected for CCR7.

The TCR was taken from a young man in good health. The chain couples TRBV7-9 to TRBJ2-3; 8 nucleotides agree with TRBD1. Sequenced: naive CD8+ T cells sorted from blood. Here the CDR3 reads CASIWTGYGTDTQYF. In DNA, the CDR3 is TGTGCCAGCATATGGACAGGGTACGGCACAGATACGCAGTATTTT.